Sequencing of this T cell receptor beta chain was carried out in a study of T cell responses to AZD1222 COVID-19 vaccine. Study-wide findings and caveats: Without day 14 samples, only post-peak T cell repertoires were studied.

Trimming pared 4 bases from V and 4 bases from J, leaving 17 bases between. This CDR3 spans 16 amino acids. In germline, CDR1 is SGDLS, CDR2 YYNGEE. This clone was detected once. Its antigen remains unknown. Sequenced by immunoSEQ multiplex PCR; TCRdb stores in-frame clones only, minus some. This repertoire shows approximately 150,000 clones, over 85% found once; its top ten account for roughly 5.9%. The TCR originated in an adult in good health. The input for sequencing was peripheral blood, taken on day 0 of AZD1222 vaccination. The chain uses TRBV9 and TRBJ1-4, with D unclear. The CDR3 nucleotides read TGTGCCAGCAGCTCAGCAAGAACAGCAAGTAATGAAAAACTGTTTTTT. Translating gives CASSSARTASNEKLFF.